This T cell receptor (beta chain) derives from a study of CD8+ T cells in alopecia areata. Sorted populations comprised CD4+ and CD8+ T cells obtained from PBMCs. Sequencing used cDNA as its template, made by extracting RNA and reverse transcribing it. Repertoires were generated with immunoSEQ multiplex PCR, while TCRdb's copy carries only in-frame clones and drops some. The table shows some 160,000 clones, with 62% occurring only once. This CDR3 contains 13 residues. V lost 7 bases and J lost 2, with 12 bases in between. CDR1 and CDR2 (germline): SQVTM, ANQGSEA. To note about this clone: Its specificity is unknown.

Whole-study findings and limits: Normal scalp showed lower clonality than lesional scalp, especially alopecia totalis/universalis.

The chain uses TRBV29-1 and TRBJ2-1, with D unclear. This receptor was taken from a human donor in good health. What was sequenced was CD8+ T cells sorted from blood. The CDR3 here is CSADHQTYNEQFF. CDR3 nucleotide sequence: TGCAGCGCGGACCACCAAACCTACAATGAGCAGTTCTTC.